A single sample gave rise to the 26 T cell receptor beta chains below, sequenced in a study of cytotoxic CD8 clonotypes in ibrutinib-treated CLL. The data were produced by immunoSEQ multiplex PCR, yet TCRdb's version contains in-frame clones alone and is incomplete. The sample has roughly 180,000 clones, more than 80% seen once. The material was PBMCs, obtained after 24 months of ibrutinib treatment. These receptors all come from a human donor with chronic lymphocytic leukemia.

The chain links TRBV5-1 to TRBJ2-1; 14 nucleotides match TRBD2. This CDR3 comprises 17 residues. The junction had 7 bases not matched to a gene; V was cut back by 4 bases and J by 4 bases. Germline-derived CDR1 and CDR2 are SGHRS and YFSETQ. The CDR3 here is CASSPRTSGGLYNEQFF. CDR3 nucleotide sequence: TGCGCCAGCAGCCCTCGGACTAGCGGGGGGCTGTACAATGAGCAGTTCTTC.

The rearrangement links TRBV7-6 to TRBJ2-7; TRBD2 aligns across 7 bases. Per the germline V gene, CDR1 is SGHVS and CDR2 is FNYEAQ. The CDR3 runs to 11 residues. V gave up 5 bases and J gave up 6 bases; unmatched junction bases: 1. The CDR3 DNA sequence: TGTGCCAGCAGCCCGGGAGGCGAGCAGTACTTC. This sequence encodes CASSPGGEQYF.

The CDR3 nucleotides read TGCGCCAGCAGCCAAGATAACAACCGACCCTACGAGCAGTACTTC. Its translation is CASSQDNNRPYEQYF. This chain links TRBV4-3 with TRBJ2-7; D unresolved. CDR1 LGHNA and CDR2 YSLEER come from the germline V gene. The CDR3 is made up of 15 amino acids. V was trimmed by 0 bases and J by 2 bases, leaving 11 bases between them.

The CDR3 spells CASSSITGRTEAFF. Written as DNA, the CDR3 is TGTGCCAGCAGTTCTATTACAGGGAGGACTGAAGCTTTCTTT. The chain has TRBV9 and TRBJ1-1; D perhaps matches TRBD1 (6 bases). Per the germline V gene, CDR1 is SGDLS and CDR2 is YYNGEE. The CDR3 has 14 residues. The V and J ends lost 5 bases and 5 bases respectively, with 16 bases between them.

This clone appeared once. The rearrangement links TRBV4-1 to TRBJ1-1; TRBD1 matches at 7 bases. Germline CDR1 reads MGHRA; CDR2 reads YSYEKL. V lost 1 base to trimming and J lost 4 bases; unmatched junction nucleotides: 21. The CDR3 is 20 residues long. The CDR3 sequence is CASSQALYSRTQGRVTEAFF. The DNA of the CDR3 is TGCGCCAGCAGCCAAGCTTTGTATTCTCGTACACAGGGGAGAGTCACTGAAGCTTTCTTT.

The chain employs TRBV27 and TRBJ2-1; weak D call: TRBD1 (6 bases). Trimming left V 8 bases short and J 4 bases short, with 18 bases between. The CDR3 totals 15 residues. The germline V gene encodes CDR1 MNHEY and CDR2 SMNVEV (reference sequence). The CDR3 protein is CASLRSRTEYNEQFF. The CDR3 bases are TGTGCCAGCCTTCGATCACGGACAGAATACAATGAGCAGTTCTTC.

In nucleotides, the CDR3 is TGTGCCAGCAACCTTGGGACAGGGGGTATGCAGGGCACTGAAGCTTTCTTT. It codes for CASNLGTGGMQGTEAFF. V usage is TRBV5-8 and J usage is TRBJ1-1, with TRBD1 matching 11 bases. V shed 6 bases, J shed 4 bases, and the junction held 14 bases outside the gene matches. The CDR3 is 17 amino acids. Germline assignment: CDR1 SGHTS and CDR2 YDEGEE.

V and J are TRBV19 and TRBJ2-1, with D possibly being TRBD2 (5 bases). The CDR3 sequence is 18 residues long. CDR1 and CDR2 (germline): LNHDA, SQIVND (reference sequence). The ends were cut back, 3 bases at V and 0 bases at J, with 18 bases in the middle. The CDR3 DNA reads as TGTGCCAGTAGTATCACCGGGAAATCGATCTACTCCTACAATGAGCAGTTCTTC. Protein: CASSITGKSIYSYNEQFF.

This sequence joins TRBV7-2 and TRBJ2-5, with no clear D. Looked up from germline, CDR1 is SGHTA and CDR2 is FQGNSA. This CDR3 comprises 15 residues. Between the trimmed V and J ends, which lost 1 base and 5 bases, there was a span of 14 bases. CDR3 in amino acids: CASSLGTARLETQYF. The CDR3 DNA follows: TGTGCCAGCAGCTTAGGGACCGCACGCTTGGAGACCCAGTACTTC.

V and J are TRBV11-2 and TRBJ2-7; perhaps TRBD2 as D (5 bases). V gave up 2 bases and J gave up 4 bases, with 15 bases separating them. This CDR3 is 15 amino acids long. Germline lookup yields CDR1 SGHAT and CDR2 FQNNGV. In DNA form, the CDR3 reads TGTGCCAGCAGCTTACAATATGGGAGTAGGTACGAGCAGTACTTC. Translated: CASSLQYGSRYEQYF.

As concerns this clone: Different DNA sequences within this sample yield the same CDR3. V usage is TRBV5-3 and J usage is TRBJ2-2; D is ambiguous. TRBV5-3 is given ORF status, its function remaining uncertain. V was clipped by 4 bases and J by 7 bases, with 14 bases between them. The CDR3 is 14 amino acids. The CDR3 is CARSALIWGGELFF. CDR3 bases: TGTGCCAGAAGCGCGCTAATATGGGGCGGGGAGCTGTTTTTT.

V is TRBV5-4 and J is TRBJ1-2; a possible D gene is TRBD1 (6 bases). Trimming stripped 3 bases from V and 7 bases from J, with 22 bases between. The CDR3 is 16 amino acids. Germline assignment: CDR1 SGHNT and CDR2 YYREEE (reference sequence). CDR3 in DNA: TGTGCCAGCAGCTCCGGGGGCCGGGCCCAACTCTCTGGCTACACCTTC. This encodes CASSSGGRAQLSGYTF.

This clone has only one observation. One junction end does not reproduce the germline sequence, and a read error may be involved. The chain employs TRBV5-1 and TRBJ2-7; D assignment may be TRBD1 or TRBD2 (5 bases each). CDR3 length: 12 residues. Germline V CDR1 and CDR2: SGHRS, YFSETQ. CDR3 nucleotide sequence: TGTGCCAGCAGCTTGTGGGACGGACAGCAGTACTTC. It translates to CASSLWDGQQYF.

The rearrangement joins TRBV28 to TRBJ2-5; D gene unclear. The CDR3 spans 13 residues. Germline V gene lookup returns CDR1 MDHEN and CDR2 SYDVKM. Trimming took off 2 bases at V and 5 bases at J, with 9 bases between the two ends. CDR3 sequence reads: CASSLGVVETQYF. CDR3 coding DNA: TGTGCCAGCAGTTTAGGGGTCGTGGAGACCCAGTACTTC.

The chain combines TRBV9 with TRBJ2-3, with TRBD2 matching over 11 bases. V was pared by 4 bases and J by 6 bases, with 10 bases of the junction left unmatched. CDR1 and CDR2 (germline): SGDLS, YYNGEE. The CDR3 length is 16 residues. CDR3 residues: CASSPPPSGGIDTQYF. The CDR3 DNA is TGTGCCAGCAGCCCTCCGCCTAGCGGGGGGATCGATACGCAGTATTTT. Full variable domain (missing parts from reference TRBV9 and TRBJ2-3): DSGVTQTPKHLITATGQRVTLRCSPRSGDLSVYWYQQSLDQGLQFLIQYYNGEERAKGNILERFSAQQFPDLHSELNLSSLELGDSALYFCASSPPPSGGIDTQYFGPGTRLTVL.

The table lists this clone with a count of one. The gene calls are TRBV5-1 and TRBJ2-6; 9 positions agree with TRBD1. The V and J ends lost 4 bases and 15 bases, in that order; junction bases with no gene match: 8. Germline loops: CDR1 SGHRS, CDR2 YFSETQ. The CDR3 loop spans 13 amino acids. CDR3 coding DNA: TGCGCCAGCAGCCGGGACAGGGAAGGTCACCTGACTTTC. Translation: CASSRDREGHLTF.

The chain employs TRBV14 and TRBJ2-7; 10 positions match TRBD2. Germline lookup yields CDR1 SGHDN and CDR2 FVKESK. The CDR3 length is 17 residues. V shed 0 bases and J 2 bases; nucleotides not matched to a gene: 7. The CDR3 here is CASSQEFGLAEPYEQYF. The CDR3 DNA reads as TGTGCCAGCAGCCAAGAATTCGGACTAGCGGAACCCTACGAGCAGTACTTC.

The chain joins TRBV6-5 to TRBJ1-2; 7 bases agree with TRBD1. CDR1 is MNHEY and CDR2 is SVGAGI in the germline V gene. After removal of 6 bases from V and 4 bases from J, the junction contained 11 bases not matched to a gene. The CDR3 length is 15 residues. CDR3 sequence: CASSPSAGQFYGYTF. DNA for the CDR3: TGTGCCAGCAGCCCTTCGGCGGGACAGTTCTATGGCTACACCTTC.

This clone was detected only once. The gene calls are TRBV28 and TRBJ2-1; possible D gene TRBD2, 6 bases. V lost 6 bases, J lost 2 bases, and 17 bases lay in between. Germline V gene sequence: CDR1 MDHEN, CDR2 SYDVKM. CDR3 length: 16 residues. For the CDR3, the DNA is TGTGCCAGCAGCCTCGGCGGCGGGGCCCCCTACAATGAGCAGTTCTTC. This encodes CASSLGGGAPYNEQFF. The full variable domain, completed using reference TRBV28 and TRBJ2-1, is DVKVTQSSRYLVKRTGEKVFLECVQDMDHENMFWYRQDPGLGLRLIYFSYDVKMKEKGDIPEGYSVSREKKERFSLILESASTNQTSMYLCASSLGGGAPYNEQFFGPGTRLTVL.

The chain carries TRBV10-1 and TRBJ1-1; the D is unclear. This CDR3 comprises 13 residues. Trimming took off 4 bases at V and 0 bases at J, with 6 bases between the two ends. Germline assignment: CDR1 WNHNN and CDR2 SYGVQD (reference sequence). The CDR3 coding sequence is TGCGCCAGCAGTGGAGAGATGAACACTGAAGCTTTCTTT. It translates to CASSGEMNTEAFF.

The chain links TRBV6-6 to TRBJ2-7, with 8 bases aligning to TRBD1. The CDR3 contains 14 residues. The V and J ends lost 7 bases and 0 bases, in that order; junction bases with no gene match: 5. Looked up from germline, CDR1 is MNHNY and CDR2 is SVGAGI (reference sequence). The CDR3 sequence: CASKTGVASYEQYF. CDR3 coding DNA: TGTGCCAGCAAGACAGGGGTCGCCTCCTACGAGCAGTACTTC.

This chain's CDR3 is CASSSPGQGHYGYTF. The CDR3 bases are TGTGCCAGCAGTTCACCCGGACAGGGGCACTATGGCTACACCTTC. This chain connects TRBV28 to TRBJ1-2, with 9 bases fitting TRBD1. Trimming removed 4 bases from V and 3 bases from J; junction bases left unmatched: 6. The CDR3 is 15 residues long. Germline values: CDR1 MDHEN, CDR2 SYDVKM.

In this sample, this clone turned up once. The chain recombines TRBV21-1 with TRBJ2-7. TRBV21-1 counts as a pseudogene. The CDR3 totals 13 residues. CDR3 region: CATVKGGIGEQYF. CDR3 bases: TGTGCAACTGTTAAAGGGGGGATCGGTGAGCAGTACTTC.

In nucleotides, the CDR3 is TGTGCCAGCAGTGGTACCGGGACGGCGGGGCTCTACGAGCAGTACTTC. Encoded protein: CASSGTGTAGLYEQYF. The chain links TRBV28 to TRBJ2-7; perhaps TRBD2 as D (6 bases). The CDR3 extends over 16 amino acids. V gave up 5 bases and J gave up 3 bases, with 20 bases separating them. Per the germline V gene, CDR1 is MDHEN and CDR2 is SYDVKM.

This chain links TRBV30 with TRBJ1-4; D perhaps matches TRBD1 (6 bases). The length of the CDR3 is 17 residues. CDR1 is GTSNPN and CDR2 is SVGIG in the germline V gene (reference sequence). With 0 bases removed from V and 3 bases from J, the gap between germline ends came to 17 bases. CDR3 loop: CAWSVLRTAGANEKLFF. In DNA, the CDR3 is TGTGCCTGGAGTGTACTTCGGACAGCGGGCGCTAATGAAAAACTGTTTTTT.

The rearrangement joins TRBV6-1 to TRBJ2-3; 9 nucleotides match TRBD1. Germline CDR1 and CDR2: MNHNS and SASEGT. With V trimmed by 9 bases and J by 1 base, 8 bases remained unmatched. The CDR3 consists of 15 residues. Here the CDR3 DNA reads TGTGCCAGTAAGACAGGGGGTGGGCGCACAGATACGCAGTATTTT. Protein: CASKTGGGRTDTQYF.